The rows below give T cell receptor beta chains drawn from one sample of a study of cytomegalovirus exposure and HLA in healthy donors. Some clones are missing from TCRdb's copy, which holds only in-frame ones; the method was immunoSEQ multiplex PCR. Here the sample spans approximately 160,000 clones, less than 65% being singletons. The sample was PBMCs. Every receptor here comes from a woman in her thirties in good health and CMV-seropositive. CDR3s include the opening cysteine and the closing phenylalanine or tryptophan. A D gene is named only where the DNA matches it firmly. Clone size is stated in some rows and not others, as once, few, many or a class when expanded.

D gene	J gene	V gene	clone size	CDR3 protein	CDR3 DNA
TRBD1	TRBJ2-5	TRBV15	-	CATSSLGQGARRRQETQYF	TGTGCCACCAGCAGCTTGGGACAGGGGGCGCGTCGGCGCCAAGAGACCCAGTACTTC
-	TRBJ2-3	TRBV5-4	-	CASSLVLTGTDTQYF	TGTGCCAGCAGCCTTGTGTTAACGGGAACAGATACGCAGTATTTT
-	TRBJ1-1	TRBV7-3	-	CASSLTQGTEAFF	TGTGCCAGCAGCCTAACCCAGGGTACTGAAGCTTTCTTT
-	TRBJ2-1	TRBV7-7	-	CASSEQGWSYNEQFF	TGTGCTAGCAGCGAACAGGGTTGGTCCTACAATGAGCAGTTCTTC
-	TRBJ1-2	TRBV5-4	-	CASSLEAEYYGYTF	TGTGCCAGCAGCTTGGAGGCGGAGTACTATGGCTACACCTTC
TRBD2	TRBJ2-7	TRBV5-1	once	CASSFIAGGRYEQYF	TGCGCCAGCAGCTTTATAGCGGGGGGCCGATACGAGCAGTACTTC
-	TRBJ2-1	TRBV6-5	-	CASSATYRTDNEQFF	TGTGCCAGCAGTGCGACCTATCGGACAGACAATGAGCAGTTCTTC
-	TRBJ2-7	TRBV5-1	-	CASSFRQDSYEQYF	TGCGCCAGCAGCTTTCGACAGGACTCCTACGAGCAGTACTTC
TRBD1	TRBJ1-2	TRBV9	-	CASSVGTGQGLNYGYTF	TGTGCCAGCAGCGTAGGTACGGGACAGGGATTAAACTATGGCTACACCTTC
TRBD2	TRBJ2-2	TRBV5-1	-	CASSIGTSGKWGNTGELFF	TGCGCCAGCAGCATCGGGACTAGCGGGAAGTGGGGGAACACCGGGGAGCTGTTTTTT
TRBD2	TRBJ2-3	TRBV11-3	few	CASSFWPSGTRTDTQYF	TGTGCCAGCAGCTTTTGGCCTAGCGGGACAAGGACAGATACGCAGTATTTT